A single TCR beta chain is shown here with its context. These data belong to a study of PD-L1 blockade in urothelial cancer. The time point denotes: peripheral blood 6 weeks after treatment start. Sequencing was performed with immunoSEQ multiplex PCR; in TCRdb, only in-frame clones are kept and a portion is missing. In the table there are around 80,000 clones, 75% to 95% of which are singletons. Germline CDR1 is MNHEY and CDR2 is SMNVEV (reference sequence). The ends were cut back, 6 bases at V and 0 bases at J, with 12 bases in the middle. CDR3 length: 15 residues. The receptor's source is an elderly woman with urothelial cancer. This sequence joins TRBV27 and TRBJ2-1, with no clear D. Sequences were derived from PBMCs, sampled around atezolizumab (anti-PD-L1) treatment. CDR3 DNA sequence: TGTGCCAGCAGCCGAAGCCCCCTCTCCTACAATGAGCAGTTCTTC. It encodes CASSRSPLSYNEQFF.